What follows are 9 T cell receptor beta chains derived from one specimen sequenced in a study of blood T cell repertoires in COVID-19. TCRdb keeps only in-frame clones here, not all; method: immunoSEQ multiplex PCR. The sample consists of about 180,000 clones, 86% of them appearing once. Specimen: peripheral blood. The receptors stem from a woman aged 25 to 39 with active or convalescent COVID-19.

The CDR3 DNA is TGTGCCAGCAGCTTATTCAGGGGGAACGAGCAGTACTTC. Translating it yields CASSLFRGNEQYF. The chain is built from TRBV3-1 (or the pseudogene TRBV3-2) and TRBJ2-7, with 7 bases fitting TRBD1. CDR1 and CDR2 (germline): LGHDT, YNNKEL (reference sequence). With 5 bases clipped from V and 5 bases from J, the junction kept 6 bases outside the gene matches. The CDR3 spans 13 residues.

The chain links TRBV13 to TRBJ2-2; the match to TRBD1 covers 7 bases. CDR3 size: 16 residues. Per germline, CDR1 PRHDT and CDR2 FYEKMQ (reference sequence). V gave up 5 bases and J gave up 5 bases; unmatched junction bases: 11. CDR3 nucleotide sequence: TGTGCCAGCAGCAACCGACAGGGAAGGGGAACCGGGGAGCTGTTTTTT. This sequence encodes CASSNRQGRGTGELFF.

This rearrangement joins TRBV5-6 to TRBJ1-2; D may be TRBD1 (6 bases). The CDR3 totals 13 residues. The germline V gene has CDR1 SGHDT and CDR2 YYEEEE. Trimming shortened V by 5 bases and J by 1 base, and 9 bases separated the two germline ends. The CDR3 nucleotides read TGTGCCAGCAGGGACAGCTTTAACTATGGCTACACCTTC. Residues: CASRDSFNYGYTF.

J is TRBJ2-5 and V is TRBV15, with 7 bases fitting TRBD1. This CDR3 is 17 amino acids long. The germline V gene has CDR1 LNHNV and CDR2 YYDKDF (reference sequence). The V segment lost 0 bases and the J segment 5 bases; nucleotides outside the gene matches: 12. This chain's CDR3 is CATSRDRGRGFRETQYF. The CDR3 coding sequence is TGTGCCACCAGCAGAGATCGGGGCAGGGGGTTTAGGGAGACCCAGTACTTC. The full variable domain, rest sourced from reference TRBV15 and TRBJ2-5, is DAMVIQNPRYQVTQFGKPVTLSCSQTLNHNVMYWYQQKSSQAPKLLFHYYDKDFNNEADTPDNFQSRRPNTSFCFLDIRSPGLGDTAMYLCATSRDRGRGFRETQYFGPGTRLLVL.

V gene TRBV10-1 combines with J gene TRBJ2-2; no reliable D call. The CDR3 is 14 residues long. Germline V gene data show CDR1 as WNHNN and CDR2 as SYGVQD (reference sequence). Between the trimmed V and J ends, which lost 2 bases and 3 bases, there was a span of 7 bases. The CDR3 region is CASSEVQHTGELFF. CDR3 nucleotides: TGCGCCAGCAGTGAGGTACAACACACCGGGGAGCTGTTTTTT.

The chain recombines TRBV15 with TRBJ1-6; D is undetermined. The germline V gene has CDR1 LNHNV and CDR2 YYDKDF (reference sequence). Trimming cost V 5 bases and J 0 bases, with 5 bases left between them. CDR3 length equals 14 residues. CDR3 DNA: TGTGCCACCAGCGGCAGCTCCTATAATTCACCCCTCCACTTT. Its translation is CATSGSSYNSPLHF.

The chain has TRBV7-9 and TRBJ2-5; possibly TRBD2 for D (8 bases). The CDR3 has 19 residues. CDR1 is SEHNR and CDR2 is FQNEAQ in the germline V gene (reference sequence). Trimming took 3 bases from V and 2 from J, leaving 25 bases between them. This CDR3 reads CASSFPRDSGGGGQETQYF. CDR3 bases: TGTGCCAGCAGCTTCCCGCGGGACAGCGGAGGCGGGGGGCAAGAGACCCAGTACTTC.

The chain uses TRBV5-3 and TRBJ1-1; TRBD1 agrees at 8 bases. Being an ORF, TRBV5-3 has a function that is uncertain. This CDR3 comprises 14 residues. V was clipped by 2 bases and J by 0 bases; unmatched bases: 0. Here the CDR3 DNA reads TGTGCCAGAAGCTTACAGGGGGTGAACACTGAAGCTTTCTTT. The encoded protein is CARSLQGVNTEAFF.

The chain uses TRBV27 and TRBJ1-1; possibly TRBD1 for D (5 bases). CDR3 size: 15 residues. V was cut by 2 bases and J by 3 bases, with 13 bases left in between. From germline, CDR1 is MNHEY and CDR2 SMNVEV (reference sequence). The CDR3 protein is CASSLRQGWDTEAFF. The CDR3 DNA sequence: TGTGCCAGCAGTTTACGTCAGGGTTGGGACACTGAAGCTTTCTTT.